This TCR beta chain was identified during a study of blood T cells in healthy people across ages. CDR3 length equals 16 residues. Trimming took off 6 bases at V and 2 bases at J, with 20 bases between the two ends. CDR1 and CDR2 (germline): SGHRS, YFSETQ. It was with a sample-barcoded 5' primer and a J-beta primer mix that a second PCR of about 6 to 12 cycles was run. TCRdb called the 5' RACE reads again in MiXCR, with one record for every CDR3 protein. This table has 1.5 million to 2 million distinct CDR3 sequences, roughly 27% appearing once. The origin of this receptor is a woman younger than 45 in good health. The chain uses TRBV5-1 and TRBJ2-5, with a weak D call TRBD1 (6 bases). The sample taken for sequencing was blood. The CDR3 sequence is CASTRQASGQQETQYF. In DNA form, the CDR3 reads TGCGCCAGCACCCGACAGGCCTCGGGGCAACAAGAGACCCAGTACTTC.